The source of this T cell receptor (beta chain) is a study of T cell responses to AZD1222 COVID-19 vaccine. The CDR3 totals 14 residues. Trimming shortened V by 0 bases and J by 0 bases, and 5 bases separated the two germline ends. Germline V CDR1 and CDR2: SGHRS, YFSETQ. TCRdb keeps only in-frame clones here, not all; method: immunoSEQ multiplex PCR. The sample shows 100,000 to 150,000 clones, around 93% of them seen only once. The chain recombines TRBV5-1 with TRBJ2-3; no clear D gene. The TCR originated in an adult in good health. Sequenced here: peripheral blood, sampled on day 0 of AZD1222 vaccination. In DNA form, the CDR3 reads TGCGCCAGCAGCTTGGAGGGAAGCACAGATACGCAGTATTTT. Translated: CASSLEGSTDTQYF.